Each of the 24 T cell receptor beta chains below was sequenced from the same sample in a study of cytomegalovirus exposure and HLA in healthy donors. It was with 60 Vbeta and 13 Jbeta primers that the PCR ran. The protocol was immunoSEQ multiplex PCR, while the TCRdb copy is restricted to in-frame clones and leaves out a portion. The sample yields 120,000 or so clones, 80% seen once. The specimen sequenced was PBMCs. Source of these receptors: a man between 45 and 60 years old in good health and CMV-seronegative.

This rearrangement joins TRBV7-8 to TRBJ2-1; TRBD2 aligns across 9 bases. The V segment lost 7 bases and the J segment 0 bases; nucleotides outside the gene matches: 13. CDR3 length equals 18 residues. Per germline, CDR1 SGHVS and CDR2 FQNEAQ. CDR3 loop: CASTKKGLAYSSYNEQFF. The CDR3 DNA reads TGTGCCAGCACTAAAAAGGGACTAGCTTACAGCTCCTACAATGAGCAGTTCTTC. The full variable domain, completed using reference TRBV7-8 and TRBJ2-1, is GAGVSQSPRYKVAKRGQDVALRCDPISGHVSLFWYQQALGQGPEFLTYFQNEAQLDKSGLPSDRFFAERPEGSVSTLKIQRTQQEDSAVYLCASTKKGLAYSSYNEQFFGPGTRLTVL.

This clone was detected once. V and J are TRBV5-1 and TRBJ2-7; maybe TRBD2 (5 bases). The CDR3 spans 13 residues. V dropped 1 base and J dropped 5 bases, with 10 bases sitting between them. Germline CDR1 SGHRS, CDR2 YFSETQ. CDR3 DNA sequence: TGCGCCAGCAGCTTGCCTAGCTCTGACGAGCAGTACTTC. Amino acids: CASSLPSSDEQYF.

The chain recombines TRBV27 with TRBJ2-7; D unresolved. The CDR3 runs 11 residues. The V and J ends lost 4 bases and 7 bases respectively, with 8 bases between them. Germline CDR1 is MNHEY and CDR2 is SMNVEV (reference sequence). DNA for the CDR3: TGTGCCAGCAGTTCAGGATGGGAGCAGTACTTC. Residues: CASSSGWEQYF.

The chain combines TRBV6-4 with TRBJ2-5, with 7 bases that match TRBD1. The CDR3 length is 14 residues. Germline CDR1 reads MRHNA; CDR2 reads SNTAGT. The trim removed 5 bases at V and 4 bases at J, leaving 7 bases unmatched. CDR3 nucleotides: TGTGCCAGCAGTAGAGAGGGGGCAAGAGAGACCCAGTACTTC. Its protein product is CASSREGARETQYF.

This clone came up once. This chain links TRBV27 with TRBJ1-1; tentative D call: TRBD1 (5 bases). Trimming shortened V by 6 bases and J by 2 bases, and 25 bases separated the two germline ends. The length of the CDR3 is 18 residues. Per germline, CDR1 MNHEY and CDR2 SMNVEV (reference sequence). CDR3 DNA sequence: TGTGCCAGCAGCTTGCGGGGAGGGGTGGGCAGCTCAAACACTGAAGCTTTCTTT. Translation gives CASSLRGGVGSSNTEAFF.

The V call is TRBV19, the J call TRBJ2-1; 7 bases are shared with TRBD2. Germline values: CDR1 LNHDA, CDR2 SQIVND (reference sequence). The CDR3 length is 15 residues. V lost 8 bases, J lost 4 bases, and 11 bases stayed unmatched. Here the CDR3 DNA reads TGTGCCAGTGAGCATAGCGGCGGGGGTTACAATGAGCAGTTCTTC. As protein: CASEHSGGGYNEQFF.

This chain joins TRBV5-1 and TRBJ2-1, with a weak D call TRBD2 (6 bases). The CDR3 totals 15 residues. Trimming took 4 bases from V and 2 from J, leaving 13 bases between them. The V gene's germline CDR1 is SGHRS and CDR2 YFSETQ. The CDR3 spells CASSPTSRTYNEQFF. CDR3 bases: TGCGCCAGCAGCCCAACTAGCAGGACCTACAATGAGCAGTTCTTC.

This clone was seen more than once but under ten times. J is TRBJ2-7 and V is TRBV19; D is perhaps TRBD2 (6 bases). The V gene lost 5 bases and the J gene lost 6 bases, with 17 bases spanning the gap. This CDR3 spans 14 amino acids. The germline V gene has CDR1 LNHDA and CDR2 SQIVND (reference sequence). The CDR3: CASSSAGRGGEQYF. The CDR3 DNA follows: TGTGCCAGTAGTTCCGCCGGGCGGGGCGGCGAGCAGTACTTC.

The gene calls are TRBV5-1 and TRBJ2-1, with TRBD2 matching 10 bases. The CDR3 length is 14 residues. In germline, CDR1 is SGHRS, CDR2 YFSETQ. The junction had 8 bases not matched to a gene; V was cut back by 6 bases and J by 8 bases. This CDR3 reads CASTPSGSLDEQFF. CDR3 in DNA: TGCGCCAGCACACCTAGCGGGAGTTTGGATGAGCAGTTCTTC. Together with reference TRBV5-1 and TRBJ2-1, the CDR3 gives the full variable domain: KAGVTQTPRYLIKTRGQQVTLSCSPISGHRSVSWYQQTPGQGLQFLFEYFSETQRNKGNFPGRFSGRQFSNSRSEMNVSTLELGDSALYLCASTPSGSLDEQFFGPGTRLTVL.

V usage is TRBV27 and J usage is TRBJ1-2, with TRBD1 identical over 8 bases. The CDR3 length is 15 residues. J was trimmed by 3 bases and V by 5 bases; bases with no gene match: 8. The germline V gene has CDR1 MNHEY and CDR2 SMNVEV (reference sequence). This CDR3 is CASSQRSTGDYGYTF. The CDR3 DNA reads TGTGCCAGCAGTCAAAGATCGACAGGGGACTATGGCTACACCTTC.

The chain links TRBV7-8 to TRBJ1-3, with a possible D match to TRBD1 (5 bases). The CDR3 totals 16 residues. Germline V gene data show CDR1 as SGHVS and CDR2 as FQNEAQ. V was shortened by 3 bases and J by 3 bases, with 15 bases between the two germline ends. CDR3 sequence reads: CASSFQDISYGNTIYF. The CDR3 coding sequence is TGTGCCAGCAGCTTTCAGGACATTAGCTATGGAAACACCATATATTTT.

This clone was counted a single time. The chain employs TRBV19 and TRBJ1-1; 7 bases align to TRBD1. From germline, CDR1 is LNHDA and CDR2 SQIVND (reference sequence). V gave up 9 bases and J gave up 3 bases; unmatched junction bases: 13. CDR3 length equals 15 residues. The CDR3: CASTDRDDWYTEAFF. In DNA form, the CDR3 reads TGTGCCAGCACTGACAGGGACGACTGGTACACTGAAGCTTTCTTT.

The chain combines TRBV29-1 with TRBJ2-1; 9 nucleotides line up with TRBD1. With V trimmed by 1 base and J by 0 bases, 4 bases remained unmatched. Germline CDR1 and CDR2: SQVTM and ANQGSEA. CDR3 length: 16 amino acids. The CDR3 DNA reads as TGCAGCGTTGAAGGGCGGGACAGGGCCTCCTACAATGAGCAGTTCTTC. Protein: CSVEGRDRASYNEQFF.

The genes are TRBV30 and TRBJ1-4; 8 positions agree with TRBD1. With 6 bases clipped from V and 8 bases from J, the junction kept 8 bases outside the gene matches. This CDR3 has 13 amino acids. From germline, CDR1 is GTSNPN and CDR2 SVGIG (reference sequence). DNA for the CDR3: TGTGCCTGTCCGGACAGGGTTGAAGAAAAACTGTTTTTT. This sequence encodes CACPDRVEEKLFF.

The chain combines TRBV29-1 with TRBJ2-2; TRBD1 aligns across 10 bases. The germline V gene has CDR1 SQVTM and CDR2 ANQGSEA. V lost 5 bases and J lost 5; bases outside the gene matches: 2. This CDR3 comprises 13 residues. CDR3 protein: CSVRGQGTGELFF. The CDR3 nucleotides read TGCAGCGTTAGGGGACAGGGGACCGGGGAGCTGTTTTTT.

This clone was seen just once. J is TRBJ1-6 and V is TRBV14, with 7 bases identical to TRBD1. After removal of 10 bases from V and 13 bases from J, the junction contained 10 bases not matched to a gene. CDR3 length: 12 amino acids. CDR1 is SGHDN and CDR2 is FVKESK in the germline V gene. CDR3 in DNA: TGTGCCACCCGAGGACAGGCCGGGCCCCTCCACTTT. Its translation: CATRGQAGPLHF.

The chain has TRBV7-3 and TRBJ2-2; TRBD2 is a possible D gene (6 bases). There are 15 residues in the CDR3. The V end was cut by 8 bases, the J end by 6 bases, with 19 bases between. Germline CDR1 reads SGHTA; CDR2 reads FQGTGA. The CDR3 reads CASSYFPGAAGELFF. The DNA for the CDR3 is TGTGCCAGCTCTTACTTCCCGGGAGCGGCCGGGGAGCTGTTTTTT.

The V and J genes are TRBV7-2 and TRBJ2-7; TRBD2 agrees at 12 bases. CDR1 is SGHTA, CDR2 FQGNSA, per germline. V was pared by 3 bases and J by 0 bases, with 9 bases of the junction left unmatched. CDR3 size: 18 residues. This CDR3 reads CASSLVTSGRSSSYEQYF. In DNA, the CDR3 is TGTGCCAGCAGCTTGGTAACTAGCGGGAGGTCGAGCTCCTACGAGCAGTACTTC. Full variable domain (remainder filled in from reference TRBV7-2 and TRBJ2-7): GAGVSQSPSNKVTEKGKDVELRCDPISGHTALYWYRQSLGQGLEFLIYFQGNSAPDKSGLPSDRFSAERTGGSVSTLTIQRTQQEDSAVYLCASSLVTSGRSSSYEQYFGPGTRLTVT.

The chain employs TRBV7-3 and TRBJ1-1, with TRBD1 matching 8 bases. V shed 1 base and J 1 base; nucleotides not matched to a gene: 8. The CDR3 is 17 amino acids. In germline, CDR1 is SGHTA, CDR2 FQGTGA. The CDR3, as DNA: TGTGCCAGCAGCTTAATTAAGGTTGGGACAGGGAACACTGAAGCTTTCTTT. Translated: CASSLIKVGTGNTEAFF.

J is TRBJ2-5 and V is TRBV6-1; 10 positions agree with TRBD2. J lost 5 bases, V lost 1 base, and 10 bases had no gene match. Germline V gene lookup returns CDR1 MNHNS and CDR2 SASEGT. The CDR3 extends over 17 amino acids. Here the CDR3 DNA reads TGTGCCAGCAGTGAAGATTCTAGCGGGAGTAATGAGGAGACCCAGTACTTC. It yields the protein CASSEDSSGSNEETQYF.

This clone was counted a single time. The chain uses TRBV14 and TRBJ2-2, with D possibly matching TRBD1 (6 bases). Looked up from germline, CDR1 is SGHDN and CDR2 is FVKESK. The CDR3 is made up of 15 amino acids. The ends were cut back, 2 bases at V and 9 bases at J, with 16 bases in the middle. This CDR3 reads CASSQNPTGNRELFF. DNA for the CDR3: TGTGCCAGCAGCCAAAACCCGACAGGAAACAGGGAGCTGTTTTTT.

CDR3: CASSAHRAYNEQFF. The CDR3 bases are TGTGCCAGCAGCGCGCACAGGGCGTACAATGAGCAGTTCTTC. J is TRBJ2-1 and V is TRBV7-2; D is possibly TRBD1 (6 bases). CDR3 size: 14 residues. Trimming cost V 5 bases and J 4 bases, with 12 bases left between them. Germline V gene lookup returns CDR1 SGHTA and CDR2 FQGNSA.

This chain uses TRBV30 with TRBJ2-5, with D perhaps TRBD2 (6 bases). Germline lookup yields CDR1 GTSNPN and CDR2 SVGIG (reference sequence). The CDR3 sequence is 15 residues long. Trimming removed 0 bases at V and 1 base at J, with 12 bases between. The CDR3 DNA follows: TGTGCCTGGAGTGTGTCGCGGGGATTCCAAGAGACCCAGTACTTC. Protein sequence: CAWSVSRGFQETQYF.

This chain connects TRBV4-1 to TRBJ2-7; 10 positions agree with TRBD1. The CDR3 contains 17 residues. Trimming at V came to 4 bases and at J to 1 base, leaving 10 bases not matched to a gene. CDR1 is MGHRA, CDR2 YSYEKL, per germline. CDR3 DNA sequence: TGCGCCAGCAGCCTTCATAAAGGACAGGGGGTTTCCTACGAGCAGTACTTC. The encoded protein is CASSLHKGQGVSYEQYF.